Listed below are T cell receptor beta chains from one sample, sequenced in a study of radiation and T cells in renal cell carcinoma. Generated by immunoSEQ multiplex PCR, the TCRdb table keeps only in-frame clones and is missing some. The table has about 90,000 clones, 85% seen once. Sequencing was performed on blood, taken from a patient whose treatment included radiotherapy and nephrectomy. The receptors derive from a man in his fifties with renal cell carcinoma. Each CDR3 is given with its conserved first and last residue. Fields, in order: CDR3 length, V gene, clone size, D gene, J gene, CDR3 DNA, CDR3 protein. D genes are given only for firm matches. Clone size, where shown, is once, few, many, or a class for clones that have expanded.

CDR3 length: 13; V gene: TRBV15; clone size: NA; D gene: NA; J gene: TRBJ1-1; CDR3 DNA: TGTGCCACCAGTAGGGTTGGGAACACTGAAGCTTTCTTT; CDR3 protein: CATSRVGNTEAFF
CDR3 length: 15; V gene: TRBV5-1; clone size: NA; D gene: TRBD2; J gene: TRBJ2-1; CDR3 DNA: TGCGCCAGCAGCGCGACTAGCGGGAAATACAATGAGCAGTTCTTC; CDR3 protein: CASSATSGKYNEQFF
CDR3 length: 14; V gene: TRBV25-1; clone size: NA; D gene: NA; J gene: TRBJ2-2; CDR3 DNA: TGTGCCAGAAAGACAGAGGTGTACACCGGGGAGCTGTTTTTT; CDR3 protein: CARKTEVYTGELFF
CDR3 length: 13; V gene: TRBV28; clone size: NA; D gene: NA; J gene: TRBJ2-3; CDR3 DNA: TGTGCCAGCAGAGAGAGTGGCACAGATACGCAGTATTTT; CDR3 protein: CASRESGTDTQYF
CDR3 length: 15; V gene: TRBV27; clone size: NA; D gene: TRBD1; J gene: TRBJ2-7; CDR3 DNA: TGTGCCAGCAGTTCCGGGACAGGGGGCTTCTACGAGCAGTACTTC; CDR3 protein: CASSSGTGGFYEQYF
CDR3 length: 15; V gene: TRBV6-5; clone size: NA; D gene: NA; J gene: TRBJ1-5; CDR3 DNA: TGTGCCAGCAGGGGATCCTACAGGGTAGATCAGCCCCAGCATTTT; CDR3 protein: CASRGSYRVDQPQHF
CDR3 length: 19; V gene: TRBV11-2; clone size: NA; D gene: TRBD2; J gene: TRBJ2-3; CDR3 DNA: TGTGCCAGCAGCCGAGGAGTAGGGGCTAGCGGGAGGCACACAGATACGCAGTATTTT; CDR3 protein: CASSRGVGASGRHTDTQYF
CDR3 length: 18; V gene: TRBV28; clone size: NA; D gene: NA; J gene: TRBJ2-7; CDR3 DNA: TGTGCCAGCAGTTTATTTGTAGGGTGGGGACACAACTCCTACGAGCAGTACTTC; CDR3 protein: CASSLFVGWGHNSYEQYF
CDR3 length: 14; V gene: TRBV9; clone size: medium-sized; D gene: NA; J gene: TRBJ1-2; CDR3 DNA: TGTGCCAGCAGCGTAGGAAGGGGTTTAGGGGGCTACACCTTC; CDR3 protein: CASSVGRGLGGYTF
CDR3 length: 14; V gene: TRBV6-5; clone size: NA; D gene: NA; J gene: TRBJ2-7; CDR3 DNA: TGTGCCAGCAGTACGCAGGGGGGCCCCTACGAGCAGTACTTC; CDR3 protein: CASSTQGGPYEQYF
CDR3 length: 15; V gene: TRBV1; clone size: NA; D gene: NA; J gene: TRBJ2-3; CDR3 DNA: TGCACCAGCAGCCATGGAGACTCAATTAGGTTTAGGAAGTATTTT; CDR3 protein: CTSSHGDSIRFRKYF
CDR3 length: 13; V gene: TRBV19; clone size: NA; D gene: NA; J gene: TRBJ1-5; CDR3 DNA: TGTGCCAGTAGGGGGACCCCGGGTCAGCCCCAGCATTTT; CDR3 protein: CASRGTPGQPQHF
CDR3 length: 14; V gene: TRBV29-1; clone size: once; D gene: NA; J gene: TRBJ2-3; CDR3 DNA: TGCAGCGTTACAGGGGGGGGGTACACAGATACGCAGTATTTT; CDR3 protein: CSVTGGGYTDTQYF
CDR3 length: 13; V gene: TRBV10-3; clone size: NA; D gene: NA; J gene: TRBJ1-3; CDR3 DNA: TGTGCCGCCCATGCCTTCCCTGGAAACACCATATATTTT; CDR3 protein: CAAHAFPGNTIYF
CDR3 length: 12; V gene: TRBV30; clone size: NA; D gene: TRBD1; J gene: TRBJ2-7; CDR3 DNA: TGTGCCTGGAGGACAGGGACCTACGAGCAGTACTTC; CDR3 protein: CAWRTGTYEQYF
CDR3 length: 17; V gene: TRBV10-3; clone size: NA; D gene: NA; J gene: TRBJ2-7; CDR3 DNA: TGTGCCATCAGTGAGTCGACGGCTCGGGAACCAACCTACGAGCAGTACTTC; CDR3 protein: CAISESTAREPTYEQYF
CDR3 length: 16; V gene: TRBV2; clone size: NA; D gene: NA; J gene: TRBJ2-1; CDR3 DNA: TGTGCCAGCAGTCTCGGCAGGGGGGACTCCTACAATGAGCAGTTCTTC; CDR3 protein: CASSLGRGDSYNEQFF
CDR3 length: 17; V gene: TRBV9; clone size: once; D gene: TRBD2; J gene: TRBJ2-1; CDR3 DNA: TGTGCCAGCAGCGTTAGTCGGGAGGTGAGCTCCTACAATGAGCAGTTCTTC; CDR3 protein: CASSVSREVSSYNEQFF
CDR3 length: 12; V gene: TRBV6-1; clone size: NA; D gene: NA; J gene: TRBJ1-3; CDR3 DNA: TGTGCCAGCAGTGGGTATGGAAACACCATATATTTT; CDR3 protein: CASSGYGNTIYF
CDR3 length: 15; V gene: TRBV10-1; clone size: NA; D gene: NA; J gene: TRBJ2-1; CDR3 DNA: TGCGCCAGCGGCTGGGCGGGGGCCATTTACAATGAGCAGTTCTTC; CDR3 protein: CASGWAGAIYNEQFF
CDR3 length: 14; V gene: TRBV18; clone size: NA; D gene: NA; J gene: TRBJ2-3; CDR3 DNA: TGTGCCAGCTCACCCTCGGACAGCACAGATACGCAGTATTTT; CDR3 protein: CASSPSDSTDTQYF
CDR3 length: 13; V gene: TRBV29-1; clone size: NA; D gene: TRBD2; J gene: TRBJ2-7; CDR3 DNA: TGCAGCGTCGCTAGCGGGAGTTACTACGAGCAGTACTTC; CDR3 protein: CSVASGSYYEQYF
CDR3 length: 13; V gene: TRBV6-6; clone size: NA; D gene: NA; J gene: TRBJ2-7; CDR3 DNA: TGTGCCAGCAGTCCGCAGATCACCTACGAGCAGTACTTC; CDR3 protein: CASSPQITYEQYF
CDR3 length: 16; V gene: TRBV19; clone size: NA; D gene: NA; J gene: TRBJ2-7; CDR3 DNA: TGTGCCAGTAGTATAGACGGAACCCTAAGCTCCTACGAGCAGTACTTC; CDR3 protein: CASSIDGTLSSYEQYF
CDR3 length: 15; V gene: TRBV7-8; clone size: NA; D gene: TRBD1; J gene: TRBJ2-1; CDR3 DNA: TGTGCCAGCAGCTTATGGCAGGGGGCGTACAATGAGCAGTTCTTC; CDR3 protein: CASSLWQGAYNEQFF
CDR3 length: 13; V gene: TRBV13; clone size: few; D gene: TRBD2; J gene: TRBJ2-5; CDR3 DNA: TGTGCCAGACCTAGCGGGAGGGCGGAGACCCAGTACTTC; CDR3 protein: CARPSGRAETQYF
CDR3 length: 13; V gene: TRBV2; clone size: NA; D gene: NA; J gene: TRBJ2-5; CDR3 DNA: TGTGCCAGCGGGCCGGGGGACCAAGAGACCCAGTACTTC; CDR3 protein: CASGPGDQETQYF
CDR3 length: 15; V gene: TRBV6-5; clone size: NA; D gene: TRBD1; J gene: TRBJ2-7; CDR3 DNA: TGTGCCAGCAAAGGGGGGACAGGGGGCATTTACGAGCAGTACTTC; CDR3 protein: CASKGGTGGIYEQYF
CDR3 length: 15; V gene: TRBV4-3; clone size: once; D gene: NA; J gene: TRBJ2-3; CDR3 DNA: TGCGCCAGCAGCCGAGAAAGGGACCACACAGATACGCAGTATTTT; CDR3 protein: CASSRERDHTDTQYF
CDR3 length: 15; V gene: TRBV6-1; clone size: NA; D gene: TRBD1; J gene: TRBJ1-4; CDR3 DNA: TGTGCCAGCAGTGTGAACCGGGACAGGCCTGAAAAACTGTTTTTT; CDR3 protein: CASSVNRDRPEKLFF
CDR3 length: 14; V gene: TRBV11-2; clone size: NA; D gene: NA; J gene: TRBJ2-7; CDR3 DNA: TGTGCCAGCAGAGATCTAGTTGGAGGGTACGAGCAGTACTTC; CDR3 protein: CASRDLVGGYEQYF
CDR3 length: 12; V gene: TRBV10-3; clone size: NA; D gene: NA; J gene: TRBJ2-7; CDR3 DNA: TGTGCCATCAGTGATGGGCGCTACGAGCAGTACTTC; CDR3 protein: CAISDGRYEQYF
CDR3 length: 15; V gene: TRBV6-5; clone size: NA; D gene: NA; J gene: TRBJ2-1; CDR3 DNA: TGTGCCAGCAGTGTTGACTACGGGTCTTACAATGAGCAGTTCTTC; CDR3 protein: CASSVDYGSYNEQFF
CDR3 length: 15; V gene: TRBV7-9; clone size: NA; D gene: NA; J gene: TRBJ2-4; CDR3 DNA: TGTGCCAGCAGCTTGGGGGGCCTGACCAAAAACATTCAGTACTTC; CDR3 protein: CASSLGGLTKNIQYF
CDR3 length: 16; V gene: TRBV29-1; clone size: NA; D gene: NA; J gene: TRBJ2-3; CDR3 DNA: TGCAGCGTAACCGGTGTGGGTTCTCTAAGCACAGATACGCAGTATTTT; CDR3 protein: CSVTGVGSLSTDTQYF
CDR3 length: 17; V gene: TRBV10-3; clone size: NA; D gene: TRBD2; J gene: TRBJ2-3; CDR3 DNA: TGTGCCATCAGTGGGCAGGACGGAACTAGCGCCACAGATACGCAGTATTTT; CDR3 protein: CAISGQDGTSATDTQYF
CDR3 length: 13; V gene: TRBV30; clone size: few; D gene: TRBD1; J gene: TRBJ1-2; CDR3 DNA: TGTGCCTGGGGCCCGGGACAGAACTATGGCTACACCTTC; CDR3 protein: CAWGPGQNYGYTF
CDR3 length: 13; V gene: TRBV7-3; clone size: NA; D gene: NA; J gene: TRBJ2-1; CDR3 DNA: TGTGCCAGCAGCCCACCCCGGGTGGATGAGCAGTTCTTC; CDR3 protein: CASSPPRVDEQFF
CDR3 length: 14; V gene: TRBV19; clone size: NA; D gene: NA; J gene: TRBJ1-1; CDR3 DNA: TGTGCCAGTAGCTTGTTTGGTGTGACAGTCGAAGCTTTCTTT; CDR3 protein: CASSLFGVTVEAFF
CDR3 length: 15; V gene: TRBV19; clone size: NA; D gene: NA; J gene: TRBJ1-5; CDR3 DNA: TGTGCCAGTAGTTCCACAAAGGATAGCAATCAGCCCCAGCATTTT; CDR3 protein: CASSSTKDSNQPQHF
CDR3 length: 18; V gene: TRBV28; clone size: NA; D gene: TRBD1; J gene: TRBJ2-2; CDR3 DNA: TGTGCCAGCAGTTTATGGTCTACAGGGGGCGCGGGCACCGGGGAGCTGTTTTTT; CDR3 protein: CASSLWSTGGAGTGELFF
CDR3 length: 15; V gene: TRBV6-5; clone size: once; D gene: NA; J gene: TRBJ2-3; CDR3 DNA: TGTGCCAGCAGCTTCAAGGAGGGGGGCACAGATACGCAGTATTTT; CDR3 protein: CASSFKEGGTDTQYF
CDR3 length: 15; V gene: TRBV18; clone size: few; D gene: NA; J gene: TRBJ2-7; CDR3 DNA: TGTGCCAGCTCACCACCGGGGGGAGAGATCTACGAGCAGTACTTC; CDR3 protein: CASSPPGGEIYEQYF
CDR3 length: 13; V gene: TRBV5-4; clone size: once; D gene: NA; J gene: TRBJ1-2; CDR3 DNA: TGTGCCAGCACTGAGGGAACTAACTATGGCTACACCTTC; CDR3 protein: CASTEGTNYGYTF
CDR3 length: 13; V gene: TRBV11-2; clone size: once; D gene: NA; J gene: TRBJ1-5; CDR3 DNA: TGTGCCAGCAGCTCCCAAGGGGGACAGCCCCAGCATTTT; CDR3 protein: CASSSQGGQPQHF
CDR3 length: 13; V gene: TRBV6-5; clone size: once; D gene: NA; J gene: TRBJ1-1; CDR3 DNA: TGTGCCAGCAGACCCCACAGGAACACTGAAGCTTTCTTT; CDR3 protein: CASRPHRNTEAFF
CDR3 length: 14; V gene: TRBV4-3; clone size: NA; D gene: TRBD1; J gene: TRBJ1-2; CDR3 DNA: TGCGCCAGCAGCCCGGGACAGGGCCATTATGGCTACACCTTC; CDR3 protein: CASSPGQGHYGYTF
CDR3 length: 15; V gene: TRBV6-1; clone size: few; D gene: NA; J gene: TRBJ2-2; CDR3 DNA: TGTGCCACTACACCGACCGAAAGGAGGACCGGGGAGCTGTTTTTT; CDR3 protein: CATTPTERRTGELFF